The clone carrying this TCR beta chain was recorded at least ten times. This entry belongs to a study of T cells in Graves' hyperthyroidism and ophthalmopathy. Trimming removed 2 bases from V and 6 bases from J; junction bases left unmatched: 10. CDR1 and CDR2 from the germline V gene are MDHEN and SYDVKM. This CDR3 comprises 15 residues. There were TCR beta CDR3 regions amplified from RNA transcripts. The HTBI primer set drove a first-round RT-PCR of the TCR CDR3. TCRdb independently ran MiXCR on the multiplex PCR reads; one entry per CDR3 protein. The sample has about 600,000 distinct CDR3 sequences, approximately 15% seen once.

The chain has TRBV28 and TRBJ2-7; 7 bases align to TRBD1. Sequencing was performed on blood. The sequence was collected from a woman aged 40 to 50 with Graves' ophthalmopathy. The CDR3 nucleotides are TGTGCCAGCAGTTTACATACAGGGGTAGGGTCCGAGCAGTACTTC. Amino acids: CASSLHTGVGSEQYF.